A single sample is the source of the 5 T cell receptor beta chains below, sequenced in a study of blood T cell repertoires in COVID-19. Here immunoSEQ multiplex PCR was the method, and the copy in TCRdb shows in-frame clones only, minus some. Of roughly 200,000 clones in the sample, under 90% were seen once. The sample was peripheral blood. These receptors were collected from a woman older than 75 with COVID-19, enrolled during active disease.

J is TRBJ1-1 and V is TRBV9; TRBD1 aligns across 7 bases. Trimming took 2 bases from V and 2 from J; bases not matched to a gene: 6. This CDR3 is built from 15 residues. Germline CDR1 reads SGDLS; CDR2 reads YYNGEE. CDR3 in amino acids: CASSVSGQANTEAFF. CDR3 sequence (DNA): TGTGCCAGCAGCGTTTCCGGACAGGCCAACACTGAAGCTTTCTTT.

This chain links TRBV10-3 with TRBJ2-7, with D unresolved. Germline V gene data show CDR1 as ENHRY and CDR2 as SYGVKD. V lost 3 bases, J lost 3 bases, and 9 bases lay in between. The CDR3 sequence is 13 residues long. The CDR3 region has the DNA TGTGCCATCAGTGATCCGGTTTACTACGAGCAGTACTTC. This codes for CAISDPVYYEQYF.

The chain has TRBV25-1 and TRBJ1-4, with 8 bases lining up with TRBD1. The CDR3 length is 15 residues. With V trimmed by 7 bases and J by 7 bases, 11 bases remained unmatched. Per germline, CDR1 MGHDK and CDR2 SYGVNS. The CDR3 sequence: CASTPGTGRSEKLFF. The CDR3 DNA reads TGTGCCAGCACTCCCGGGACAGGTCGTTCTGAAAAACTGTTTTTT.

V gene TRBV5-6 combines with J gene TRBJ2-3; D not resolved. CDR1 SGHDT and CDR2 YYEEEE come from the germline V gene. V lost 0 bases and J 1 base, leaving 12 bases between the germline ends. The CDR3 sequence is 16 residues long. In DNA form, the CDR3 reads TGTGCCAGCAGCTTGGGGCAGACTTGGGGCACAGATACGCAGTATTTT. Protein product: CASSLGQTWGTDTQYF.

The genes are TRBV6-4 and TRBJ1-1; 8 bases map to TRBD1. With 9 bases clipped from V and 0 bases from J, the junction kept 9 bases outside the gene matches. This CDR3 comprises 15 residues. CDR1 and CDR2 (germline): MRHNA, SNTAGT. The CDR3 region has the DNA TGTGCCAGTAGGGTTGACAGGGGCCTGAACACTGAAGCTTTCTTT. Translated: CASRVDRGLNTEAFF.